This TCR beta chain was profiled in a study of T-cell memory formation after mild COVID-19. Points on this clonotype: What it binds is unknown.

J gave up 0 bases and V 6 bases, and 12 bases lay outside the gene matches. The CDR3 spans 17 residues. CDR1 MNHEY and CDR2 SVGAGI come from the germline V gene. TCRdb processed the 5' RACE reads anew with MiXCR; each CDR3 protein has one entry. The sample consists of 550,000 to 700,000 distinct CDR3 sequences, around 17% of them appearing once. Study results and limitations: Shrinking CD4+ clones resided mostly in CM and EM, and CD8+ ones in EMRA. Clones that contracted from day 15 to 85 had balanced CD4/CD8; later expanders were CD4+ biased. Pre-infection memory carried some responding clones, suggesting that cross-reactive memory joined. Nothing showed for sure that second-wave clones peaking on day 37 were SARS-CoV-2 specific.

J is TRBJ2-3 and V is TRBV6-5; 7 bases line up with TRBD1. The sequence was collected from an adult woman who had mild COVID-19 (a few samples of this study predate the infection). Cell type and time point are not known. Sequenced material: PBMCs or a T cell subset sorted from them (not recorded which). The CDR3 protein is CASRADRVPSSTDTQYF. The CDR3 DNA follows: TGTGCCAGCAGGGCTGACAGGGTACCATCTAGCACAGATACGCAGTATTTT.